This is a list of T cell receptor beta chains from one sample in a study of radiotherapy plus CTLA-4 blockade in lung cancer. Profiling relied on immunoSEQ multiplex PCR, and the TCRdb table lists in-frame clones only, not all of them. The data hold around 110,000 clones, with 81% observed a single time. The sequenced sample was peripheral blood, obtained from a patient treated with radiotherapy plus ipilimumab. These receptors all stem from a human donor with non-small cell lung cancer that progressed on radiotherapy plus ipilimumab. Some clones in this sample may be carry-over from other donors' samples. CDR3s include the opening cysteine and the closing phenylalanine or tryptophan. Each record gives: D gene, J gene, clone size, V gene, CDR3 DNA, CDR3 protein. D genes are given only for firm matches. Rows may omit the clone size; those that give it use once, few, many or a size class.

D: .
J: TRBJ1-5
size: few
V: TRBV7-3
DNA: TGTGCCAGCAGCTTCGGCATGGATCAGCCCCAGCATTTT
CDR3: CASSFGMDQPQHF

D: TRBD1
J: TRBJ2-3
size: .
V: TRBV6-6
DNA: TGTGCCAGCAGTTACGAATCCTGGACAGGGCCAGGTACGCAGTATTTT
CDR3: CASSYESWTGPGTQYF

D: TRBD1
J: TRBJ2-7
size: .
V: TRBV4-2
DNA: TGTGCCAGCAGCCAATCTACAGGGGATGAGCAGTACTTC
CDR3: CASSQSTGDEQYF

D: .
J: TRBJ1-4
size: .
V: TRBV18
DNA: TGTGCCAGCTCACCCCCGCCGACAGAGTCGGTCGAAAAACTGTTTTTT
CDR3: CASSPPPTESVEKLFF

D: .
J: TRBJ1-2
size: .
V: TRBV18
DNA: TGTGCCAGCTCACCAGAGGGTCTTAACTATGGCTACACCTTC
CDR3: CASSPEGLNYGYTF

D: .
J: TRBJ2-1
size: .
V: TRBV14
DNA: TGTGCCAGCAGCCAAGAGCGGACAGCCTACAATGAGCAGTTCTTC
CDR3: CASSQERTAYNEQFF

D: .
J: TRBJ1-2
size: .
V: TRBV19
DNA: TGTGCCAGTAGTATAGTCGACAGGTCTGGCTACACCTTC
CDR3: CASSIVDRSGYTF

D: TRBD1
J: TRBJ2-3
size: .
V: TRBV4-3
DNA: TGCGCCAGCAGCCAACCGTTAAGGGGGCGGTCAGATACGCAGTATTTT
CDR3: CASSQPLRGRSDTQYF

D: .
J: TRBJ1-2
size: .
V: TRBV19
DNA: TGTGCCAGTAGGGAGAGAGATTGGGGCTACACCTTC
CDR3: CASRERDWGYTF

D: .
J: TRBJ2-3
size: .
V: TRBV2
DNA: TGTGCCAGCAGTGACCAGGGGGATACGCAGTATTTT
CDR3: CASSDQGDTQYF

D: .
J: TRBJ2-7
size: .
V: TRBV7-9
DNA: TGTGCCAGCAGCTCTAGCCTGAACAGACCCGAGCAGTACTTC
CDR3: CASSSSLNRPEQYF

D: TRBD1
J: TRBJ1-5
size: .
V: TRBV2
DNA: TGTGCCAGCAGTGCCAGGACAGGGTCCTCTCATAGCAATCAGCCCCAGCATTTT
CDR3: CASSARTGSSHSNQPQHF

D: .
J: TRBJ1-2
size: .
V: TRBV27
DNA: TGTGCCAGCAGCAGCAGGACAGAGAACTCTAACTATGGCTACACCTTC
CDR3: CASSSRTENSNYGYTF

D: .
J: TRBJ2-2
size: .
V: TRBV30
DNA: TGTGCCTGGAACTTACAGACGAACACCGGGGAGCTGTTTTTT
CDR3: CAWNLQTNTGELFF

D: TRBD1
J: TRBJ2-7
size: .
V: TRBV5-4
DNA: TGTGCCAGCAGATCCGGACAGGGGGTTACCTACGAGCAGTACTTC
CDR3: CASRSGQGVTYEQYF

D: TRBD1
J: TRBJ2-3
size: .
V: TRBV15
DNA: TGTGCCACCAGCAGAGCCGGACAGGGGGCCGTTGATACGCAGTATTTT
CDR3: CATSRAGQGAVDTQYF

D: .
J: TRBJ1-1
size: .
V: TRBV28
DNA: TGTGCCAGCTTCCTCTTGGGGGGAAACACTGAAGCTTTCTTT
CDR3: CASFLLGGNTEAFF

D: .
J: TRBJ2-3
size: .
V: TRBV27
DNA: TGTGCCAGCAGTTCGGGGGGCCGCACAGATACGCAGTATTTT
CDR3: CASSSGGRTDTQYF

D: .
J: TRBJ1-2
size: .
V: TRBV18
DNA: TGTGCCAGCTCACCCTATGGCTACACCTTC
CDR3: CASSPYGYTF

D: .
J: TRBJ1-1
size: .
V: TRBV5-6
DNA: TGTGCCAGCAAGCCTACTACGGGGGAGGGAGGCACTGAAGCTTTCTTT
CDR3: CASKPTTGEGGTEAFF

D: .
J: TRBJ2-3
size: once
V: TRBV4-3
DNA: TGCGCCAGCAGCCGATTAGGGGGGGGCAACACAGATACGCAGTATTTT
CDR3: CASSRLGGGNTDTQYF

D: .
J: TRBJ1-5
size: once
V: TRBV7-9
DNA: TGTGCCAGCAGCTTGGAAGGGGGAATACGTCCTCTGCATTTT
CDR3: CASSLEGGIRPLHF

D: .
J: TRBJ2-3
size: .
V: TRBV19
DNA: TGTGCCAGTAGTATAGCGGGGGCCCTCACAGATACGCAGTATTTT
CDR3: CASSIAGALTDTQYF

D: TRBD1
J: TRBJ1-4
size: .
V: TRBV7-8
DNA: TGTGCCAGCAGCTTAGCCCAGGGGGCGCCGAGGACTAATGAAAAACTGTTTTTT
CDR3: CASSLAQGAPRTNEKLFF

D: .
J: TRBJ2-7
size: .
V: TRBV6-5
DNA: TGTGCCAGCAGAGACACGTACGCCTACGAGCAGTACTTC
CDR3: CASRDTYAYEQYF

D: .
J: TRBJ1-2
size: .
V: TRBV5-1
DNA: TGCGCCAGCAGCTCCCAGCCAGGGAGGTATCATGGCTACACCTTC
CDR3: CASSSQPGRYHGYTF

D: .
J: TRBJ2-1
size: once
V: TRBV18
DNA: TGTGCCAGCTCACCGTTCGCAGGCTATGATGAGCAGTTCTTC
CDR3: CASSPFAGYDEQFF

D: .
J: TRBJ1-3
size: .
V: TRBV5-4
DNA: TGTGCCAGCAGCTTGGTCGGGATAGGAAACACCATATATTTT
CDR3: CASSLVGIGNTIYF

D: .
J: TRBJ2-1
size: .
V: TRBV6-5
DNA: TGTGCCAGCACCCAAGTGAGGGGCAAGCAGTTCTTC
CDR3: CASTQVRGKQFF

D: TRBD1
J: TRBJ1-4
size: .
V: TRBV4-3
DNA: TGCGCCAGCAGCCATCACCCCTGGAACCGGGACAGGGATGAAAAACTGTTTTTT
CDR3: CASSHHPWNRDRDEKLFF

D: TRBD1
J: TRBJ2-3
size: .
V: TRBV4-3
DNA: TGCGCCAGCAGCCTAGGACAGGGGGGGAATACGCAGTATTTT
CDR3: CASSLGQGGNTQYF

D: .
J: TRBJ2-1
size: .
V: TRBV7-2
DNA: TGTGCCAGCAGCTTAGGGGGGGTAGGAAATGAGCAGTTCTTC
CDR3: CASSLGGVGNEQFF

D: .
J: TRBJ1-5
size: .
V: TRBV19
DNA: TGTGCCAGTAGTATGAGGCGGGTCAATAGCAATCAGCCCCAGCATTTT
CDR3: CASSMRRVNSNQPQHF

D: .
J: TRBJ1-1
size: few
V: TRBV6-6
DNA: TGTGCCAGCAGTTACGACGGACAATCCCAGATGGCTTTCTTT
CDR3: CASSYDGQSQMAFF

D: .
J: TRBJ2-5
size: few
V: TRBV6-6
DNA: TGTGCCAGCAGACACCCCGGGACATCGGGAAAAGAGACCCAGTACTTC
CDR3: CASRHPGTSGKETQYF

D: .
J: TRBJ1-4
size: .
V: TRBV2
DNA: TGTGCCAGCAGTATGGGGGATGGAGAAAAACTGTTTTTT
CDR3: CASSMGDGEKLFF

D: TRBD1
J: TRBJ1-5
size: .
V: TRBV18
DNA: TGTGCCAGCTCACTAGGGACAGGGGCCGATCAGCCCCAGCATTTT
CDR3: CASSLGTGADQPQHF

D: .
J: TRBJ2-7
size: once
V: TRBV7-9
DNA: TGTGCCAGCAGCCCTTCGGGACGGGGAGTCTACGAGCAGTACTTC
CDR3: CASSPSGRGVYEQYF

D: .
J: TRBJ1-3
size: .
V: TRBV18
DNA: TGTGCCAGCTCACCAAGGACAGCCGAATACACCATATATTTT
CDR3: CASSPRTAEYTIYF

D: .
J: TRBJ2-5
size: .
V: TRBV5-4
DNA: TGTGCCAGCAGCTTGGGCGGTTTGGAGACCCAGTACTTC
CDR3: CASSLGGLETQYF

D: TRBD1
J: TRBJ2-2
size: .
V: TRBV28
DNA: TGTGCCAGCAGCACAGGGGGAACCGGGGAGCTGTTTTTT
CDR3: CASSTGGTGELFF

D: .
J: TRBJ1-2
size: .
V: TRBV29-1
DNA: TGCAGCGTTGTGTCGGGGGGGCTGAACTATGGCTACACCTTC
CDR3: CSVVSGGLNYGYTF

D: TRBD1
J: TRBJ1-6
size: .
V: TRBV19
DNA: TGTGCCAGTATCGACAGGGGGACCTATAATTCACCCCTCCACTTT
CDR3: CASIDRGTYNSPLHF

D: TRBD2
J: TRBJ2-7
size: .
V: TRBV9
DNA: TGTGCCAGCAGCACCAGGGACTATACATACTACGAGCAGTACTTC
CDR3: CASSTRDYTYYEQYF

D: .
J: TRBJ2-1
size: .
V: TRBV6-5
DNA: TGTGCCAGCTCACGGGGGACTCTCTCCTACAATGAGCAGTTCTTC
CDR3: CASSRGTLSYNEQFF

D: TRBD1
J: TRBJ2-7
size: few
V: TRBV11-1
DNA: TGTGCCAGCAGCTTGGGACAGGGGGGCGAGCAGTACTTC
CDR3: CASSLGQGGEQYF

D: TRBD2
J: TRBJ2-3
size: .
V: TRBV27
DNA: TGTGCCAGCAGTTTATCCCCCCTAGCGGGGGCAGATACGCAGTATTTT
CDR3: CASSLSPLAGADTQYF

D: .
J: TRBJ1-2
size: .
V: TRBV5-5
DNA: TGTGCCAGCAGCCTGGTGGCGGGCTCTAGGTATGGCTACACCTTC
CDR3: CASSLVAGSRYGYTF

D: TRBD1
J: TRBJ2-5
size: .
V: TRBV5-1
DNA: TGCGCCAGCAGCATGGGACAGGGGGCAGAGACCCAGTACTTC
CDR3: CASSMGQGAETQYF

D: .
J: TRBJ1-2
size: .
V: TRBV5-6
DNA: TGTGCCAGCAGCCCTAATCTCACTCCCCTTGTGGGTACCTTC
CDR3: CASSPNLTPLVGTF

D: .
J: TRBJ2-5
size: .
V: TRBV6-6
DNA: TGTGCCAGCGGGGGGTATGAGACCCAGTACTTC
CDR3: CASGGYETQYF

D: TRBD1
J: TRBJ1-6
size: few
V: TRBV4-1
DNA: TGCGCCAGCAGCCAAGGGGGACAGGGGGCTTATTCACCCCTCCACTTT
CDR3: CASSQGGQGAYSPLHF

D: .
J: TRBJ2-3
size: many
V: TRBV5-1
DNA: TGCGCCAGCAGCTTGGTTGGGAGAGGCACAGATACGCAGTATTTT
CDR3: CASSLVGRGTDTQYF

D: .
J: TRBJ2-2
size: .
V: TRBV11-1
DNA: TGTGCCAGCAGACGCTTAGCGAACACCGGGGAGCTGTTTTTT
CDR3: CASRRLANTGELFF

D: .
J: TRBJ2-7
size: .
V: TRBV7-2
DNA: TGTGCCAGCAGCGTGGACAGATCCTACGAGCAGTACTTC
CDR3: CASSVDRSYEQYF

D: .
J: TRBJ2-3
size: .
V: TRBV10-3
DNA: TGTGCCATCAGTGAGGCGGGACCTCCGCAGTATTTT
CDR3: CAISEAGPPQYF